This TCR beta chain was observed in a study of CD8+CD57+ T cells in acquired aplastic anemia. Patients chosen for sequencing had CD8+CD57+ cells that had expanded, as shown by flow cytometry. Trimming took 2 bases from V and 8 from J, leaving 19 bases between them. This CDR3 has 15 residues. Germline CDR1 is DFQATT and CDR2 is SNEGSKA (reference sequence). According to the study, genomic DNA was the template for TCR beta VDJ and CDR3 profiling. Via MiXCR, TCRdb re-called the reads, giving one row per CDR3 protein. This sample carries about 190,000 distinct CDR3 sequences, 48% of them seen once, and the ten largest clones take 8% to 10%.

This receptor was taken from a human donor with aplastic anemia. This rearrangement joins TRBV20-1 to TRBJ2-1; possibly TRBD2 for D (7 bases). The specimen was sorted CD4+, CD8+, or CD8+CD57+ T cells (not recorded which) from PBMCs. The CDR3 spells CSARLGGAGSDEQFF. Here the CDR3 DNA reads TGCAGTGCTAGACTGGGGGGGGCAGGTTCGGATGAGCAGTTCTTC.